One and the same sample provided the 18 T cell receptor beta chains below, sequenced in a study of molecular identifiers for immune sequencing clone quantification. TCRdb recomputed calls from the PCR reads with MiXCR, one row per CDR3 protein. The sample holds approximately 59,000 distinct CDR3 sequences, around 20% seen once. Sequenced sample: naive CD8+ T cells from blood, with Jurkat cell RNA spiked in. Sample subset: FACS-sorted CD8+CD4-CCR7+CD45RA+ naive T cells. These receptors were obtained from a human donor in good health. Some libraries in this study had Jurkat cell RNA spiked in.

On this clonotype itself: A much bigger clone sits one base away, suggesting this may be a read error. J is TRBJ2-1 and V is TRBV7-8, with 8 bases that match TRBD2. CDR3 length: 16 residues. Germline CDR1 and CDR2: SGHVS and FQNEAQ. Here the CDR3 DNA reads TGTGTCAGCAGCTTTGCCGGGACTAGTATTGCCAATGAGCAGTTCTTC. It translates to CVSSFAGTSIANEQFF. The full variable domain, with the rest looked up from reference TRBV7-8 and TRBJ2-1, is GAGVSQSPRYKVAKRGQDVALRCDPISGHVSLFWYQQALGQGPEFLTYFQNEAQLDKSGLPSDRFFAERPEGSVSTLKIQRTQQEDSAVYLCVSSFAGTSIANEQFFGPGTRLTVL.

This clonotype was found a few times. J is TRBJ2-5 and V is TRBV27; a weak D match, TRBD1 (6 bases). CDR1 and CDR2 from the germline V gene are MNHEY and SMNVEV (reference sequence). V was trimmed by 2 bases and J by 1 base, leaving 8 bases between them. This CDR3 has 14 amino acids. The CDR3 sequence: CASSLIGGQETQYF. CDR3 DNA sequence: TGTGCCAGCAGTTTAATAGGGGGCCAAGAGACCCAGTACTTC.

This clonotype was observed many times. The chain has TRBV27 and TRBJ1-4, with TRBD1 as a possible D gene (5 bases). Trimming left V 3 bases short and J 3 bases short, with 14 bases between. Germline-derived CDR1 and CDR2 are MNHEY and SMNVEV (reference sequence). The CDR3 runs to 16 residues. The CDR3 sequence: CASSFFWGSPNEKLFF. The CDR3 coding sequence is TGTGCCAGCAGTTTTTTTTGGGGGTCCCCTAATGAAAAACTGTTTTTT.

About this clonotype: The junction and the germline gene differ at one end; a read error may be behind it. This chain uses TRBV11-2 with TRBJ2-7; 9 nucleotides agree with TRBD1. The germline CDR1 and CDR2 sequences are SGHAT and FQNNGV. CDR3 length: 14 amino acids. The CDR3 region is CASSSNGGRQGGHF. The CDR3 bases are TGTGCCAGCAGCTCTAACGGGGGTAGACAGGGGGGACACTTC.

This clonotype was counted many times. The CDR3 region has the DNA TGTGCCAGCAGTAAATTTCCCGGGCCCTCCTACGAGCAGTACTTC. Protein sequence: CASSKFPGPSYEQYF. V usage is TRBV6-1 and J usage is TRBJ2-7; D not certain. Germline V gene data show CDR1 as MNHNS and CDR2 as SASEGT. The CDR3 is 15 residues long. Between the trimmed V and J ends, which lost 5 bases and 0 bases, there was a span of 14 bases.

This clonotype was recorded many times. The chain uses TRBV27 and TRBJ1-2; a possible D gene is TRBD1 (5 bases). V was cut by 2 bases and J by 2 bases, with 6 bases left in between. CDR3 length equals 13 residues. Germline-derived CDR1 and CDR2 are MNHEY and SMNVEV (reference sequence). In DNA, the CDR3 is TGTGCCAGCAGTTTACAGGGAAACTATGGCTACACCTTC. It translates to CASSLQGNYGYTF.

Worth noting for this clonotype: Being one base from a much bigger clone, this may be a read error. The rearrangement joins TRBV5-1 to TRBJ2-1, with 14 bases aligning to TRBD2. The CDR3 is 19 residues long. From germline, CDR1 is SGHRS and CDR2 YFSETQ. In nucleotides, the CDR3 is TGCGCCAGCAGCTGGGGACTAGCGGGAGAGTCCAGCTCCCACAATGAGCAGTTCTTC. Translated: CASSWGLAGESSSHNEQFF.

This clonotype was recorded at least ten times. The gene calls are TRBV28 and TRBJ1-1; D perhaps matches TRBD1 (5 bases). The length of the CDR3 is 13 residues. V shed 11 bases and J shed 1 base, with 14 bases lying between them. Germline loops: CDR1 MDHEN, CDR2 SYDVKM. For the CDR3, the DNA is TGTGCCGGGAGGGACGCTGAGAACACTGAAGCTTTCTTT. This gives the protein CAGRDAENTEAFF.

The chain links TRBV7-9 to TRBJ2-7; 7 positions match TRBD1. The CDR3 length is 14 residues. Germline trimming cut 5 bases from V and 1 base from J; bases unmatched to any gene: 5. Looked up from germline, CDR1 is SEHNR and CDR2 is FQNEAQ (reference sequence). The CDR3 is CASSPRDRSYEQYF. CDR3 coding DNA: TGTGCCAGCAGCCCTCGGGACAGATCCTACGAGCAGTACTTC.

The sample holds a few counts of this clonotype. The junction does not match germline at one end; this may be a read error. V is TRBV11-3 and J is TRBJ2-3, with 10 bases matching TRBD2. The CDR3 length is 11 residues. Germline CDR1 and CDR2: SGHNT and YENEEA. CDR3 coding DNA: TGTGCCAGCAGCTTAGGGCTAGCGGGGGAGTTT. Translating it yields CASSLGLAGEF.

This clonotype was counted at least ten times. The J gene is TRBJ2-1, the V gene TRBV20-1, with D possibly matching TRBD2 (5 bases). The CDR3 loop spans 13 amino acids. CDR1 and CDR2 (germline): DFQATT, SNEGSKA (reference sequence). V was pared by 1 base and J by 4 bases, with 8 bases between. CDR3 sequence (DNA): TGCAGTGCTAGAGGCAGCGGATACAATGAGCAGTTCTTC. It specifies CSARGSGYNEQFF.

This chain joins TRBV7-6 and TRBJ2-7; 9 bases align to TRBD1. CDR3 length equals 12 residues. The germline CDR1 and CDR2 sequences are SGHVS and FNYEAQ. V dropped 8 bases and J dropped 6; count of bases not matched to a gene: 5. CDR3 residues: CASGTGIVEQYF. CDR3 nucleotide sequence: TGTGCCAGCGGGACAGGGATCGTCGAGCAGTACTTC.

This clonotype was picked up many times. The chain is built from TRBV30 and TRBJ2-7; D is perhaps TRBD1 or TRBD2 (5 bases each). The CDR3 runs to 16 residues. Germline V gene lookup returns CDR1 GTSNPN and CDR2 SVGIG (reference sequence). Trimming pared 2 bases from V and 2 bases from J, leaving 19 bases between. The CDR3 spells CAWSTRWGRGTYEQYF. The CDR3 DNA is TGTGCCTGGAGTACCCGCTGGGGACGGGGAACCTACGAGCAGTACTTC.

This clonotype was found many times. The rearrangement links TRBV21-1 to TRBJ2-3. TRBV21-1 is an annotated pseudogene. The CDR3 extends over 16 amino acids. The CDR3 loop reads CASSTSARFFLDTQYF. In DNA, the CDR3 is TGTGCCAGCAGCACCTCGGCCAGGTTCTTTTTGGATACGCAGTATTTT.

The chain is built from TRBV5-5 and TRBJ2-2, with D hard to call. Trimming took 4 bases from V and 7 from J, leaving 14 bases between them. The germline V gene has CDR1 SGHKS and CDR2 YYEKEE (reference sequence). The CDR3 sequence is 14 residues long. CDR3 in DNA: TGTGCCAGCAGCGCTGAAGCCTGGGGCGGGGAGCTGTTTTTT. It specifies CASSAEAWGGELFF.

This clonotype was picked up many times. The chain links TRBV7-9 to TRBJ2-3, with 10 bases lining up with TRBD2. V trimming: 5 bases; J trimming: 4 bases; junction bases outside the gene matches: 9. Germline lookup yields CDR1 SEHNR and CDR2 FQNEAQ (reference sequence). This CDR3 region has 16 residues. The CDR3 DNA reads TGTGCCAGCAGCCCTATCGGGCTAGCGGGAGCAGATACGCAGTATTTT. Translated: CASSPIGLAGADTQYF.

This clonotype was seen at least ten times. The V gene is TRBV7-9, the J gene TRBJ2-7; D might be TRBD2 (6 bases). Trimming took 4 bases from V and 5 from J, leaving 12 bases between them. The CDR3 runs to 13 residues. From germline, CDR1 is SEHNR and CDR2 FQNEAQ (reference sequence). In DNA, the CDR3 is TGTGCCAGCAGCTGGGGCGGGACTGACGAGCAGTACTTC. It specifies CASSWGGTDEQYF.

This clonotype was counted between two and nine times. Possible read error: a much larger clone is one base away. V gene TRBV27 combines with J gene TRBJ2-2, with D hard to call. Germline CDR1 MNHEY, CDR2 SMNVEV (reference sequence). The length of the CDR3 is 14 residues. The CDR3, as DNA: TGTGTCAGCAGTTTAATAGGCGGTCGGCGGGAGCTGTTTTTT. Translation gives CVSSLIGGRRELFF.